One sample yielded the 10 T cell receptor beta chains listed below, sequenced in a study of CD8+CD57+ T cells in acquired aplastic anemia (dated by TCRdb to between 2018 and 2020). Instrument on record: Illumina HiSeq 2000. Genomic DNA served as template for TCR beta VDJ combination and CDR3 sequence profiling. The raw public data were reprocessed by TCRdb itself: fastp quality trimming at Q25, MiXCR clonotype calling, in-frame beta chains only. Rows are combined by CDR3 protein, so each entry shows the most common genes and DNA. The sample table contains hundreds of thousands of distinct CDR3 sequences; only one count was recorded for 65% to 75% of them. The ten largest clones take up approximately 4% of the sample. The sequencing input was sorted CD4+, CD8+, or CD8+CD57+ T cells (not recorded which) from PBMCs. The receptors derive from a human donor in good health, serving as a control.

There are many counts of this clonotype. The chain employs TRBV6-5 and TRBJ2-3; 12 bases agree with TRBD2. Germline CDR1 and CDR2: MNHEY and SVGAGI. The junction had 5 bases not matched to a gene; V was cut back by 5 bases and J by 2 bases. The CDR3 consists of 16 residues. CDR3 bases: TGTGCCAGCAGTCGCCGACTAGCGGGGGACACAGATACGCAGTATTTT. Translating it yields CASSRRLAGDTDTQYF.

With respect to this clonotype: A read error is likely, as this CDR3 ends without the conserved phenylalanine or tryptophan. No DNA is shown, since the ends of the CDR3 on it are uncertain; the CDR3 is the one TCRdb lists. This sequence joins TRBV11-2 and TRBJ1-3; TRBD1, as called in the table, went unchecked against the DNA. Germline V gene data show CDR1 as SGHAT and CDR2 as FQNNGV. The CDR3 comprises 15 residues, both ends counted. CDR3 region: CASSPSTGVIAGVYL.

The chain recombines TRBV7-9 with TRBJ2-7; D possibly corresponds to TRBD2 (6 bases). Germline V CDR1 and CDR2: SEHNR, FQNEAQ (reference sequence). Trimming took 5 bases from V and 1 from J, leaving 15 bases between them. The CDR3 runs to 15 residues. The CDR3: CASSPKGRGSYEQYF. The CDR3 bases are TGTGCCAGCAGCCCTAAGGGACGGGGGTCCTACGAGCAGTACTTC. Filled out from reference TRBV7-9 and TRBJ2-7, the complete variable domain reads DTGVSQNPRHKITKRGQNVTFRCDPISEHNRLYWYRQTLGQGPEFLTYFQNEAQLEKSRLLSDRFSAERPKGSFSTLEIQRTEQGDSAMYLCASSPKGRGSYEQYFGPGTRLTVT.

A remark on this clonotype: Compared with germline, one end of the junction differs, possibly owing to a read error. The CDR3 spells CASSLASGTETQHSF. For the CDR3, the DNA is TGTGCTAGCAGCTTAGCCTCGGGGACGGAGACCCAGCACTCCTTC. The chain joins TRBV7-7 to TRBJ2-1; the D gene could be TRBD1 or TRBD2 (5 bases each). CDR1 is SSHAT, CDR2 FNYEAQ, per germline (reference sequence). The CDR3 runs to 15 residues.

Concerning this clonotype itself: Given a much more abundant clone one base away, this may be a read error. The V and J genes are TRBV5-1 and TRBJ2-2; 15 bases line up with TRBD2. The CDR3 runs to 17 residues. V shed 7 bases, J shed 3 bases, and the junction held 7 bases outside the gene matches. The V gene's germline CDR1 is SGHRS and CDR2 YFSETQ. CDR3 amino acids: CASGGLAGGHYTGELFF. Here the CDR3 DNA reads TGCGCCAGCGGGGGACTAGCGGGGGGTCACTACACCGGGGAGCTGTTTTTT.

On this clonotype: The junction and the germline gene differ at one end; a read error may be behind it. The rearrangement uses TRBV10-2 and TRBJ2-2, with D hard to call. Germline V lookup: CDR1 WSHSY, CDR2 SAAADI. The CDR3 is 16 amino acids. CDR3 region: CASSSCGGWSTGELFF. The CDR3 DNA follows: TGTGCCAGCAGCTCGTGCGGTGGTTGGAGCACCGGCGAGCTGTTTTTT.

This clonotype has more than one count but fewer than ten. The V call is TRBV2, the J call TRBJ1-6; 7 positions match TRBD1. The V segment lost 8 bases and the J segment 10 bases; nucleotides outside the gene matches: 5. Germline lookup yields CDR1 SNHLY and CDR2 FYNNEI. The CDR3 contains 12 residues. The CDR3 loop is CASPGQLSPLHF. CDR3 DNA: TGTGCCAGCCCGGGACAGTTATCACCCCTCCACTTT.

This clonotype was detected ten times or more. This chain connects TRBV6-2 or TRBV6-3 to TRBJ1-3, with D hard to call. Trimming stripped 2 bases from V and 0 bases from J, with 11 bases between. The V gene's germline CDR1 is MNHEY and CDR2 SVGEGT. CDR3 length: 16 residues. CDR3 nucleotide sequence: TGTGCCAGCAGTTACGGTGCGGGAGGCTCTGGAAACACCATATATTTT. Its translation is CASSYGAGGSGNTIYF.

This sequence joins TRBV2 and TRBJ1-5, with D possibly matching TRBD1 (5 bases). The length of the CDR3 is 12 residues. Trimming left V 3 bases short and J 9 bases short, with 9 bases between. Germline CDR1 reads SNHLY; CDR2 reads FYNNEI. The CDR3 sequence: CASSDGGRPQHF. The CDR3 DNA follows: TGTGCCAGCAGTGACGGGGGTAGGCCCCAGCATTTT.

This clonotype appeared a few times. The rearrangement links TRBV5-1 to TRBJ2-7; TRBD1 agrees at 7 bases. The ends lost 4 bases at V and 6 bases at J; junction bases unmatched: 7. Germline CDR1 SGHRS, CDR2 YFSETQ. This CDR3 region has 13 residues. In DNA form, the CDR3 reads TGCGCCAGCAGCCAATTACAGGGGAGCGAGCAGTACTTC. Its translation: CASSQLQGSEQYF.